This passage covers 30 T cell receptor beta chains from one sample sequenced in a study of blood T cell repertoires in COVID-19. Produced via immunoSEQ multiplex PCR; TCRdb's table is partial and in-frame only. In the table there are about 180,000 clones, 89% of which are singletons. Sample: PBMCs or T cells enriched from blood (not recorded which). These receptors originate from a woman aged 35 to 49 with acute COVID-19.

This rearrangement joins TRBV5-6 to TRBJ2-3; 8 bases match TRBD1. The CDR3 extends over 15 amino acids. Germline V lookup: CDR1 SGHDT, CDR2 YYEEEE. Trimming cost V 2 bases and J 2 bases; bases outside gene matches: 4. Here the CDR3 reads CASSFRDRITDTQYF. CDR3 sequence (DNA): TGTGCCAGCAGCTTCCGGGACAGGATCACAGATACGCAGTATTTT.

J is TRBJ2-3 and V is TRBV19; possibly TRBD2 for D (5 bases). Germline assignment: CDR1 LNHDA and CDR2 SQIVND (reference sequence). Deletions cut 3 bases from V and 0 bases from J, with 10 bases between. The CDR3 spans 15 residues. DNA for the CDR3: TGTGCCAGTAGTATCAGCGGTCCTAGCACAGATACGCAGTATTTT. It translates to CASSISGPSTDTQYF.

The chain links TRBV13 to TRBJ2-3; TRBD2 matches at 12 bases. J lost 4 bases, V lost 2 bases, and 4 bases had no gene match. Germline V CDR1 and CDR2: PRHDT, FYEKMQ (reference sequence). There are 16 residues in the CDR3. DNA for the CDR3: TGTGCCAGCAGCTTACCTAGCGGGAGGGATGCAGATACGCAGTATTTT. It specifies CASSLPSGRDADTQYF.

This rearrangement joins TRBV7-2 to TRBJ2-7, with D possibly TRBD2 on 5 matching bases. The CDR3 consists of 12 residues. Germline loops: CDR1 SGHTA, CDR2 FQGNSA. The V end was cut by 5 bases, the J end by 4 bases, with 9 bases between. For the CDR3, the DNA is TGTGCCAGCAGCCAGCCGGGGTACGAGCAGTACTTC. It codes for CASSQPGYEQYF.

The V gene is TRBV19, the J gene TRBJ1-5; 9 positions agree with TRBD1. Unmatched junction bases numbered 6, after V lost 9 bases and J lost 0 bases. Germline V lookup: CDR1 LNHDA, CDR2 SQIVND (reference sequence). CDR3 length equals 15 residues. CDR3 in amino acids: CASTQGAYSNQPQHF. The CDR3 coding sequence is TGTGCCAGCACACAGGGGGCATATAGCAATCAGCCCCAGCATTTT.

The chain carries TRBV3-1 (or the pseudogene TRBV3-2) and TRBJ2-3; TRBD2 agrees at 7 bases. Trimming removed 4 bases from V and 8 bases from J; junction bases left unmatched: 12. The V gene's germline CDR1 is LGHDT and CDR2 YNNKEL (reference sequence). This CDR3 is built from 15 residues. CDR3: CASSPGPTGGGTQYF. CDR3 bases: TGTGCCAGCAGCCCCGGGCCCACGGGGGGAGGTACGCAGTATTTT.

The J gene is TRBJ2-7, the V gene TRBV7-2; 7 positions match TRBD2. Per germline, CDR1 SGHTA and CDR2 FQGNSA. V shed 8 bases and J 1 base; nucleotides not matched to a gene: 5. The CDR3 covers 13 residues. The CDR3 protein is CASLGGGSYEQYF. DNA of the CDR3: TGTGCCAGCTTAGGCGGGGGATCCTACGAGCAGTACTTC. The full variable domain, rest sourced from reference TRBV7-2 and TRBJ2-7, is GAGVSQSPSNKVTEKGKDVELRCDPISGHTALYWYRQSLGQGLEFLIYFQGNSAPDKSGLPSDRFSAERTGGSVSTLTIQRTQQEDSAVYLCASLGGGSYEQYFGPGTRLTVT.

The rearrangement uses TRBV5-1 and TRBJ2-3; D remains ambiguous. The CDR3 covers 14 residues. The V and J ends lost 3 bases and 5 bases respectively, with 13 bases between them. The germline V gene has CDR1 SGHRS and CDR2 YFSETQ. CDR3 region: CASSSPGRGDTQYF. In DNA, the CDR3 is TGCGCCAGCAGCTCCCCCGGCCGCGGAGATACGCAGTATTTT.

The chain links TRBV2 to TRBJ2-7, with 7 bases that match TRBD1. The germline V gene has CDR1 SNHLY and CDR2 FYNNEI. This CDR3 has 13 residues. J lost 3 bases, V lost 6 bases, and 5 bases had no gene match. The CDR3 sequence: CASRTGKGYEQYF. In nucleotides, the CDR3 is TGTGCCAGCAGGACAGGGAAGGGCTACGAGCAGTACTTC.

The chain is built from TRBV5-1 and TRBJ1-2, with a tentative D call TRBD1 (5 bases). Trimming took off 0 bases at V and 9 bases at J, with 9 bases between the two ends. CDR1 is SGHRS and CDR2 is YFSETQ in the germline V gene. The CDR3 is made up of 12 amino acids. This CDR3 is CASSLEGASYTF. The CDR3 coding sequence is TGCGCCAGCAGCTTGGAAGGGGCGAGCTACACCTTC.

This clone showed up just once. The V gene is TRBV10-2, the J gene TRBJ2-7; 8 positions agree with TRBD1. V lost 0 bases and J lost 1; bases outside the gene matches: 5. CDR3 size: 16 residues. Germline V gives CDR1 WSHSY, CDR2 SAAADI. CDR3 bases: TGCGCCAGCAGTGAGTCGAAAAGGACAGGGTCCTACGAGCAGTACTTC. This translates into CASSESKRTGSYEQYF.

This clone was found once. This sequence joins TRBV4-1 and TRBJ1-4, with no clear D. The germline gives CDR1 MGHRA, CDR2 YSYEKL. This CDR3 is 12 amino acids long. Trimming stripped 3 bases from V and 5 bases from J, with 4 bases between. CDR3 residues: CASSHRNEKLFF. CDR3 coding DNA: TGCGCCAGCAGCCACAGAAATGAAAAACTGTTTTTT.

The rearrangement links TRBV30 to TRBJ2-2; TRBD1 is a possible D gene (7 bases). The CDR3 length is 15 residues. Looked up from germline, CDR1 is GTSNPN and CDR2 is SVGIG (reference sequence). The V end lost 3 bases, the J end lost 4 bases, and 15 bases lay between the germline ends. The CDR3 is CAWRTQGRCTGELFF. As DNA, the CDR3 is TGTGCCTGGAGGACACAGGGGAGGTGCACCGGGGAGCTGTTTTTT.

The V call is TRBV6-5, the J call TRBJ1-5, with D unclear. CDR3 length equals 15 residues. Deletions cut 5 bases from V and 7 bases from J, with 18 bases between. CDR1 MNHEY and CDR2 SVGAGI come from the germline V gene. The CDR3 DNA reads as TGTGCCAGCAGTAAATCTCGGGAGGGAGGACAGCCCCAGCATTTT. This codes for CASSKSREGGQPQHF.

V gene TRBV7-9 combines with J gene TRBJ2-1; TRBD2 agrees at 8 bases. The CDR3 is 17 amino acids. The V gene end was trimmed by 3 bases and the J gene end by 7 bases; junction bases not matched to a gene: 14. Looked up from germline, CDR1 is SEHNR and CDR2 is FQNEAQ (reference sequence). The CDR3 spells CASSFTGTRILRNEQFF. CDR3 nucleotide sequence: TGTGCCAGCAGCTTCACCGGGACTAGAATCCTAAGGAATGAGCAGTTCTTC.

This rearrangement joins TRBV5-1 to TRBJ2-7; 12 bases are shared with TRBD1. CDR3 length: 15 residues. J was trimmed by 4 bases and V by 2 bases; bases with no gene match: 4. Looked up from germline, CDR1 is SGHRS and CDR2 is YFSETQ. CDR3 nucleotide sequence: TGCGCCAGCAGCTTTGGGACAGGGGGCTATTACGAGCAGTACTTC. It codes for CASSFGTGGYYEQYF.

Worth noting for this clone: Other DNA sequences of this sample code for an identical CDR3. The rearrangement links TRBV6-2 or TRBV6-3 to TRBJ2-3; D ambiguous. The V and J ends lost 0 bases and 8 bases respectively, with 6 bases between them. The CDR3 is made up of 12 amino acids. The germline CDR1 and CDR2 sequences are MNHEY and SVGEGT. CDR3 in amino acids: CASSYSRGTQYF. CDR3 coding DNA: TGTGCCAGCAGTTACTCACGAGGTACGCAGTATTTT.

The CDR3 DNA reads TGCGCCAGCAGCTTGGCACGAGTAGGCGGGGGCAGCACAGATACGCAGTATTTT. It encodes CASSLARVGGGSTDTQYF. This chain connects TRBV5-1 to TRBJ2-3; weak D call: TRBD2 (7 bases). Germline loops: CDR1 SGHRS, CDR2 YFSETQ. Between the trimmed V and J ends, which lost 0 bases and 0 bases, there was a span of 17 bases. The CDR3 contains 18 residues.

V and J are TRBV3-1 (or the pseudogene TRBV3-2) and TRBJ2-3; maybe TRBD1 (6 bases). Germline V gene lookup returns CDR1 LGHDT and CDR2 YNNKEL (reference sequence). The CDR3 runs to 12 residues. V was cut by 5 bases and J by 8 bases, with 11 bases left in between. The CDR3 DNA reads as TGTGCCAGCAGCTCTCAGGGGACTACGCAGTATTTT. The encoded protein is CASSSQGTTQYF.

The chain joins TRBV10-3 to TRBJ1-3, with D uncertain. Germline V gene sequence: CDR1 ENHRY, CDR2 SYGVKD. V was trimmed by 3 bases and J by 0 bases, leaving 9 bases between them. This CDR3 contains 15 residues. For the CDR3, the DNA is TGTGCCATCAGTGAAAGTTCCAGCTCTGGAAACACCATATATTTT. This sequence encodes CAISESSSSGNTIYF.

In DNA form, the CDR3 reads TGTGCCAGCAGCTTGGACAGGGATGAGAACACTGAAGCTTTCTTT. It translates to CASSLDRDENTEAFF. This chain uses TRBV7-2 with TRBJ1-1; 8 bases agree with TRBD1. The CDR3 loop spans 15 amino acids. Germline CDR1 reads SGHTA; CDR2 reads FQGNSA. J gave up 1 base and V 3 bases, and 4 bases lay outside the gene matches.

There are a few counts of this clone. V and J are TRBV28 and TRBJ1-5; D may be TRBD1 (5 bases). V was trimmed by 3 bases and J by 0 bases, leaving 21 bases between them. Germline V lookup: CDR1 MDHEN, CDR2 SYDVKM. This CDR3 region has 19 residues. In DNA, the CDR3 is TGTGCCAGCAGTTTTCATCGGGGGACCTCCCCTTATAGCAATCAGCCCCAGCATTTT. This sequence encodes CASSFHRGTSPYSNQPQHF.

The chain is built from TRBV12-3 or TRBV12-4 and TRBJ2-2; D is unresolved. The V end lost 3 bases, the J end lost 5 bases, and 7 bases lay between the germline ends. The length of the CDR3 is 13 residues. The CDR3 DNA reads TGTGCCAGCAGTTTTCAGAAGACCGGGGAGCTGTTTTTT. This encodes CASSFQKTGELFF.

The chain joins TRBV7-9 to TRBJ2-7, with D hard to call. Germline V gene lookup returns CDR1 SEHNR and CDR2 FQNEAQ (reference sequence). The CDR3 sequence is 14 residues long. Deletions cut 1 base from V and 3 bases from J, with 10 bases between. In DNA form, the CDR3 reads TGTGCCAGCAGCTTAGGGGTAGCCGTCTACGAGCAGTACTTC. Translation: CASSLGVAVYEQYF.

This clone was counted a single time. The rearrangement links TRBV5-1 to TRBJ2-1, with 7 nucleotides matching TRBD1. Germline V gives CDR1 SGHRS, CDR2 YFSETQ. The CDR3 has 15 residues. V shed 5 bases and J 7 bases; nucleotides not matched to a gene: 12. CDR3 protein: CASSLETGNWNEQFF. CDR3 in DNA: TGCGCCAGCAGTCTCGAGACAGGGAATTGGAATGAGCAGTTCTTC.

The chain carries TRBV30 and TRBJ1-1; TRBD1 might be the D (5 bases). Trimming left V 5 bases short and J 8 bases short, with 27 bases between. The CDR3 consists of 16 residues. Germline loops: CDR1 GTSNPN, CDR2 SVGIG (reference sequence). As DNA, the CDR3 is TGTGCCTGGGAACCTGCTGAGCAGGGACTACATGCCGAAGCTTTCTTT. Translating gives CAWEPAEQGLHAEAFF.

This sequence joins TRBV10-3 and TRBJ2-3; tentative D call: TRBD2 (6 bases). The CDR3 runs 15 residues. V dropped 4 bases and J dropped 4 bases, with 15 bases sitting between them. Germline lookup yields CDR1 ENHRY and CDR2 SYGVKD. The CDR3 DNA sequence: TGTGCCATCAGTGTCGTCGGGGGTCTTGCAGATACGCAGTATTTT. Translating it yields CAISVVGGLADTQYF.

The CDR3 loop is CASSIVTGSYGYTF. The CDR3 DNA sequence: TGTGCCAGTAGTATTGTAACGGGGTCTTATGGCTACACCTTC. The chain employs TRBV19 and TRBJ1-2; D gene uncertain. CDR3 length equals 14 residues. Germline CDR1 is LNHDA and CDR2 is SQIVND (reference sequence). The V and J ends lost 3 bases and 5 bases respectively, with 13 bases between them. Combining the CDR3 with reference TRBV19 and TRBJ1-2 gives the whole variable domain DGGITQSPKYLFRKEGQNVTLSCEQNLNHDAMYWYRQDPGQGLRLIYYSQIVNDFQKGDIAEGYSVSREKKESFPLTVTSAQKNPTAFYLCASSIVTGSYGYTFGSGTRLTVV.

CDR3 coding DNA: TGTGCCAGCAGCTTAGTTTGGGAGGTCCGGGAAAAACTGTTTTTT. Translated: CASSLVWEVREKLFF. The chain links TRBV7-9 to TRBJ1-4, with D uncertain. Trimming removed 1 base at V and 8 bases at J, with 14 bases between. Germline V gene lookup returns CDR1 SEHNR and CDR2 FQNEAQ (reference sequence). CDR3 length: 15 amino acids.

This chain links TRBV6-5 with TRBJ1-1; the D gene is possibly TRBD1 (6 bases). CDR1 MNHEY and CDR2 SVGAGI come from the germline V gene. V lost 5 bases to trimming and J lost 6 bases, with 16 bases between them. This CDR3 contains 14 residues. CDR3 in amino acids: CASSTIRGTAEAFF. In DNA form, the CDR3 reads TGTGCCAGCAGTACTATCAGGGGTACAGCTGAAGCTTTCTTT.